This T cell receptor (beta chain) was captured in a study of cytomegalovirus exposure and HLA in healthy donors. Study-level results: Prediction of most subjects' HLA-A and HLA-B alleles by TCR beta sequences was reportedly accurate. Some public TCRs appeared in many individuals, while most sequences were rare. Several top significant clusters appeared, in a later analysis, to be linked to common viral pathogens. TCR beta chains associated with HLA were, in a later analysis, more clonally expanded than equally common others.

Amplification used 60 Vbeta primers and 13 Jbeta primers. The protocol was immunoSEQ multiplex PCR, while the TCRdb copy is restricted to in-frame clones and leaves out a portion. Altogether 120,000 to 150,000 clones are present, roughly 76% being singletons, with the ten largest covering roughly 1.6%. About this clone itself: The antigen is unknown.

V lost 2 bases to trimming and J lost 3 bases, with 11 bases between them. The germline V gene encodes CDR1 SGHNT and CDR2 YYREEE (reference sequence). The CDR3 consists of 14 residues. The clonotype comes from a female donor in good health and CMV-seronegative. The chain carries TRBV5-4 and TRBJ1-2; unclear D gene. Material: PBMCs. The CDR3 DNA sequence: TGTGCCAGCAGCTTTGCCCGTCAGGACTATGGCTACACCTTC. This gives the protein CASSFARQDYGYTF.